The 14 T cell receptor beta chains below all came from one sample that was sequenced in a study of blood T cell repertoires in COVID-19. The method was immunoSEQ multiplex PCR; TCRdb's version includes in-frame clones alone and lacks a portion of them. Seen here are roughly 260,000 clones, 88% observed once, and the top ten hold around 10%. Material: peripheral blood. Receptors originate from a woman between 25 and 40 years old with COVID-19, enrolled during active disease.

This clone has just one count. The rearrangement links TRBV7-3 to TRBJ2-1, with TRBD1 as a possible D gene (6 bases). V lost 5 bases to trimming and J lost 0 bases, with 11 bases between them. Germline V gene sequence: CDR1 SGHTA, CDR2 FQGTGA. The CDR3 is made up of 15 amino acids. Written as DNA, the CDR3 is TGTGCCAGCAGCCTCACGGACAGCTCCTACAATGAGCAGTTCTTC. Amino acid sequence: CASSLTDSSYNEQFF.

The V call is TRBV5-3, the J call TRBJ2-7, with D unresolved. Being an ORF, TRBV5-3 has a function that is uncertain. The CDR3 length is 17 residues. Trimming stripped 0 bases from V and 1 base from J, with 17 bases between. CDR3 sequence reads: CARSLVTVVRPSYEQYF. The CDR3 DNA reads as TGTGCCAGAAGCTTGGTGACTGTGGTACGGCCATCCTACGAGCAGTACTTC.

This chain connects TRBV27 to TRBJ2-1, with D maybe TRBD1 (6 bases). Germline-derived CDR1 and CDR2 are MNHEY and SMNVEV (reference sequence). V lost 7 bases to trimming and J lost 5 bases, with 15 bases between them. This CDR3 comprises 14 residues. CDR3 sequence (DNA): TGTGCCAGCACCCTATCCGGGACACACAATGAGCAGTTCTTC. Translated: CASTLSGTHNEQFF.

The chain employs TRBV5-6 and TRBJ2-1; 10 bases are a match to TRBD2. Germline values: CDR1 SGHDT, CDR2 YYEEEE. V lost 0 bases and J lost 13; bases outside the gene matches: 1. The CDR3 runs to 12 residues. The CDR3 reads CASSLGTSGQFF. The DNA of the CDR3 is TGTGCCAGCAGCTTGGGGACTAGCGGCCAGTTCTTC.

This clone was counted once. The chain carries TRBV7-2 and TRBJ2-1, with a possible D match to TRBD2 (6 bases). Germline V gene lookup returns CDR1 SGHTA and CDR2 FQGNSA. The V end lost 2 bases, the J end lost 2 bases, and 10 bases lay between the germline ends. The CDR3 has 15 amino acids. CDR3 sequence: CASSLNGSPYNEQFF. In DNA, the CDR3 is TGTGCCAGCAGCTTAAACGGGAGCCCCTACAATGAGCAGTTCTTC. Variable domain in full (rest from reference TRBV7-2 and TRBJ2-1): GAGVSQSPSNKVTEKGKDVELRCDPISGHTALYWYRQSLGQGLEFLIYFQGNSAPDKSGLPSDRFSAERTGGSVSTLTIQRTQQEDSAVYLCASSLNGSPYNEQFFGPGTRLTVL.

This clone has just one count. The chain employs TRBV27 and TRBJ2-2; no firm D call. The length of the CDR3 is 12 residues. In germline, CDR1 is MNHEY, CDR2 SMNVEV (reference sequence). With 2 bases removed from V and 6 bases from J, the gap between germline ends came to 4 bases. The CDR3 region is CASSLQAGELFF. CDR3 nucleotides: TGTGCCAGCAGTTTACAGGCCGGGGAGCTGTTTTTT.

The chain links TRBV5-1 to TRBJ2-5; D perhaps matches TRBD2 (6 bases). The CDR3 has 14 amino acids. V dropped 4 bases and J dropped 5 bases, with 15 bases sitting between them. Germline values: CDR1 SGHRS, CDR2 YFSETQ. The CDR3: CASSLEAGTETQYF. CDR3 DNA: TGCGCCAGCAGCCTGGAGGCGGGGACGGAGACCCAGTACTTC.

A word on this clone: This same CDR3 is encoded by further DNA sequences in the sample. This chain links TRBV6-5 with TRBJ2-3, with 10 bases lining up with TRBD2. The V gene end was trimmed by 5 bases and the J gene end by 4 bases; junction bases not matched to a gene: 3. The CDR3 is 14 residues long. From germline, CDR1 is MNHEY and CDR2 SVGAGI. CDR3 sequence: CASSRGLASDTQYF. Here the CDR3 DNA reads TGTGCCAGCAGTCGGGGACTAGCGTCAGATACGCAGTATTTT.

The rearrangement joins TRBV11-3 to TRBJ2-1, with TRBD1 as a possible D gene (6 bases). The CDR3 is 15 residues long. The germline V gene has CDR1 SGHNT and CDR2 YENEEA. V was shortened by 4 bases and J by 6 bases, with 16 bases between the two germline ends. As DNA, the CDR3 is TGTGCCAGCAGCTCGTTCGGGTCAGGGGCCAATGAGCAGTTCTTC. It specifies CASSSFGSGANEQFF.

The V call is TRBV15, the J call TRBJ1-2, with unresolved D. V shed 5 bases and J shed 4 bases, with 11 bases lying between them. The CDR3 extends over 13 amino acids. Germline CDR1 LNHNV, CDR2 YYDKDF (reference sequence). The CDR3 sequence: CATSRVLGYGYTF. The CDR3 nucleotides are TGTGCCACCAGCCGGGTTCTGGGCTATGGCTACACCTTC.

The V call is TRBV18, the J call TRBJ1-2; 7 bases are shared with TRBD1. Per germline, CDR1 KGHSH and CDR2 LQKENI. The CDR3 length is 13 residues. With 6 bases clipped from V and 8 bases from J, the junction kept 9 bases outside the gene matches. CDR3 DNA sequence: TGTGCCAGCTCCCAAAACCGGGACAGCGGCTACACCTTC. Translation: CASSQNRDSGYTF. Full variable domain (outside the CDR3, taken from reference TRBV18 and TRBJ1-2): NAGVMQNPRHLVRRRGQEARLRCSPMKGHSHVYWYRQLPEEGLKFMVYLQKENIIDESGMPKERFSAEFPKEGPSILRIQQVVRGDSAAYFCASSQNRDSGYTFGSGTRLTVV.

The chain carries TRBV14 and TRBJ2-1, with 10 positions matching TRBD1. Per the germline V gene, CDR1 is SGHDN and CDR2 is FVKESK. Trimming cost V 0 bases and J 6 bases; bases outside gene matches: 14. The CDR3 is 19 residues long. DNA for the CDR3: TGTGCCAGCAGCCAAGATTGGCAACCCGGGACAGGGGTTGGCAATGAGCAGTTCTTC. Translating it yields CASSQDWQPGTGVGNEQFF.

This clone was seen just once. The rearrangement joins TRBV27 to TRBJ1-3; D might be TRBD1 (5 bases). The CDR3 runs to 14 residues. From germline, CDR1 is MNHEY and CDR2 SMNVEV (reference sequence). Between the trimmed V and J ends, which lost 4 bases and 0 bases, there was a span of 7 bases. The CDR3 DNA follows: TGTGCCAGCAGTTCAGGGCTCTCTGGAAACACCATATATTTT. Residues: CASSSGLSGNTIYF.

The chain is built from TRBV7-8 and TRBJ2-7; TRBD2 matches at 8 bases. The CDR3 extends over 14 amino acids. Losses at the gene ends were 5 bases for V and 4 bases for J; bases not matched to a gene: 7. Germline CDR1 SGHVS, CDR2 FQNEAQ. CDR3: CASSTGTRRYEQYF. The CDR3 DNA follows: TGTGCCAGCAGCACGGGGACTAGAAGATACGAGCAGTACTTC.